The 16 T cell receptor beta chains listed next were all sequenced from one sample in a study of PD-L1 blockade in urothelial cancer. Method: immunoSEQ multiplex PCR; TCRdb's copy keeps in-frame clones and lacks some. This table holds tens of thousands of clones, approximately 82% found once. This specimen was PBMCs, taken around atezolizumab (anti-PD-L1) treatment. The receptors come from a man aged 70 or older with urothelial cancer.

CDR3 loop: CASRPDGTSYGYTF. The DNA for the CDR3 is TGTGCCAGCAGGCCGGACGGTACTAGCTATGGCTACACCTTC. J is TRBJ1-2 and V is TRBV6-5; D gene uncertain. In germline, CDR1 is MNHEY, CDR2 SVGAGI. The length of the CDR3 is 14 residues. Between the trimmed V and J ends, which lost 6 bases and 4 bases, there was a span of 15 bases.

The chain carries TRBV7-8 and TRBJ2-3; a possible D gene is TRBD1 (5 bases). Trimming pared 5 bases from V and 5 bases from J, leaving 14 bases between. Germline V CDR1 and CDR2: SGHVS, FQNEAQ. The CDR3 contains 14 residues. CDR3 sequence reads: CASSPRLGEDTQYF. The CDR3 coding sequence is TGTGCCAGCAGCCCGCGGCTAGGGGAAGATACGCAGTATTTT. Using reference TRBV7-8 and TRBJ2-3 for the parts outside the CDR3, the full variable domain is GAGVSQSPRYKVAKRGQDVALRCDPISGHVSLFWYQQALGQGPEFLTYFQNEAQLDKSGLPSDRFFAERPEGSVSTLKIQRTQQEDSAVYLCASSPRLGEDTQYFGPGTRLTVL.

This clone was detected only once. The chain recombines TRBV15 with TRBJ1-2; 10 bases map to TRBD1. Germline lookup yields CDR1 LNHNV and CDR2 YYDKDF (reference sequence). Germline trimming cut 0 bases from V and 5 bases from J; bases unmatched to any gene: 3. This CDR3 has 15 residues. The CDR3 loop is CATSREGQGYYGYTF. The CDR3 DNA sequence: TGTGCCACCAGCAGAGAGGGACAGGGGTATTATGGCTACACCTTC.

V is TRBV5-5 and J is TRBJ1-6; 8 bases match TRBD1. The CDR3 runs to 15 residues. The germline V gene encodes CDR1 SGHKS and CDR2 YYEKEE (reference sequence). V lost 6 bases, J lost 7 bases, and 9 bases stayed unmatched. In DNA, the CDR3 is TGTGCCAGCACCCGGACAGGGAATGGGAATTCACCCCTCCACTTT. This gives the protein CASTRTGNGNSPLHF. The full variable domain, completed using reference TRBV5-5 and TRBJ1-6, is DAGVTQSPTHLIKTRGQQVTLRCSPISGHKSVSWYQQVLGQGPQFIFQYYEKEERGRGNFPDRFSARQFPNYSSELNVNALLLGDSALYLCASTRTGNGNSPLHFGNGTRLTVT.

V usage is TRBV30 and J usage is TRBJ1-1; D is uncertain. V lost 2 bases and J lost 6, with 13 bases in between. The CDR3 is 13 amino acids. CDR1 and CDR2 from the germline V gene are GTSNPN and SVGIG (reference sequence). CDR3 DNA: TGTGCCTGGAGTTTCAGCGGGGTAGCTGAAGCTTTCTTT. Protein product: CAWSFSGVAEAFF.

The CDR3 nucleotides read TGTGCCAGTGCCCGTCAGATGTCCAATGAGCAGTTCTTC. This encodes CASARQMSNEQFF. V is TRBV19 and J is TRBJ2-1; the D is unclear. V was clipped by 8 bases and J by 6 bases, with 14 bases between them. This CDR3 region has 13 residues. The germline gives CDR1 LNHDA, CDR2 SQIVND (reference sequence).

The chain links TRBV11-2 to TRBJ2-7, with TRBD2 matching over 12 bases. J was trimmed by 7 bases and V by 6 bases; bases with no gene match: 7. Germline values: CDR1 SGHAT, CDR2 FQNNGV. CDR3 size: 14 residues. CDR3 nucleotides: TGTGCCAGCAGTCTAGCGGGAGGGCCGGGGGAGCAGTACTTC. Protein product: CASSLAGGPGEQYF.

This clone has a handful of counts. V and J are TRBV7-2 and TRBJ2-7, with D tentatively TRBD2 (5 bases). Deletions cut 7 bases from V and 6 bases from J, with 16 bases between. Germline CDR1 SGHTA, CDR2 FQGNSA. There are 13 residues in the CDR3. The CDR3 loop reads CASTPAHGVEQYF. In DNA, the CDR3 is TGTGCCAGCACCCCGGCTCACGGGGTCGAGCAGTACTTC.

This chain uses TRBV2 with TRBJ2-7; 9 bases are shared with TRBD1. CDR1 and CDR2 from the germline V gene are SNHLY and FYNNEI. The CDR3 length is 15 residues. J lost 4 bases, V lost 1 base, and 5 bases had no gene match. Here the CDR3 reads CASSEGGQGSYEQYF. The DNA for the CDR3 is TGTGCCAGCAGTGAAGGGGGACAGGGTAGTTACGAGCAGTACTTC.

J is TRBJ1-4 and V is TRBV28; TRBD1 matches at 11 bases. Germline V lookup: CDR1 MDHEN, CDR2 SYDVKM. The CDR3 length is 17 residues. The V segment lost 3 bases and the J segment 3 bases; nucleotides outside the gene matches: 6. The DNA for the CDR3 is TGTGCCAGCAGTTTCAACGGACAGGGGGCAGCTAATGAAAAACTGTTTTTT. The encoded protein is CASSFNGQGAANEKLFF.

The rearrangement joins TRBV7-3 to TRBJ2-2, with TRBD2 identical over 8 bases. The junction had 5 bases not matched to a gene; V was cut back by 5 bases and J by 0 bases. The CDR3 loop spans 16 amino acids. CDR1 and CDR2 (germline): SGHTA, FQGTGA. The CDR3 region has the DNA TGTGCCAGCAGCCAGTTAGCGGGACCGAACACCGGGGAGCTGTTTTTT. It codes for CASSQLAGPNTGELFF.

This rearrangement joins TRBV5-5 to TRBJ2-5, with no clear D. V lost 2 bases, J lost 3 bases, and 8 bases lay in between. Germline V gives CDR1 SGHKS, CDR2 YYEKEE (reference sequence). This CDR3 spans 13 amino acids. The CDR3 nucleotides read TGTGCCAGCAGCTTCAGCGCGGAAGAGACCCAGTACTTC. Translating it yields CASSFSAEETQYF.

The gene calls are TRBV9 and TRBJ2-4, with 7 positions matching TRBD2. This CDR3 is built from 12 residues. V dropped 4 bases and J dropped 9; count of bases not matched to a gene: 4. Germline V gene lookup returns CDR1 SGDLS and CDR2 YYNGEE. CDR3 DNA sequence: TGTGCCAGCAGCCCTAGGGAGGGCATTCAGTACTTC. Translation gives CASSPREGIQYF.

The chain recombines TRBV29-1 with TRBJ2-7, with 9 positions matching TRBD1. The J segment lost 3 bases and the V segment lost 7 bases, leaving 7 bases of the junction unmatched. CDR3 length: 13 amino acids. Germline CDR1 and CDR2: SQVTM and ANQGSEA. Written as DNA, the CDR3 is TGCAGCGCATCGGGACAGGGTGACTACGAGCAGTACTTC. Amino acid sequence: CSASGQGDYEQYF.

V usage is TRBV7-3 and J usage is TRBJ2-2, with D possibly TRBD2 on 7 matching bases. The germline V gene has CDR1 SGHTA and CDR2 FQGTGA. V lost 5 bases and J lost 6, with 16 bases in between. The CDR3 covers 15 residues. The CDR3 DNA reads as TGTGCCAGCAGCCTGCTCGGGGGGCTCGCCGGGGAGCTGTTTTTT. Translated: CASSLLGGLAGELFF.

CDR3 sequence reads: CASSPARAGNTIYF. The DNA of the CDR3 is TGCGCCAGCAGCCCCGCCAGGGCTGGAAACACCATATATTTT. This chain uses TRBV5-1 with TRBJ1-3; possible D gene TRBD1, 5 bases. The CDR3 has 14 amino acids. CDR1 and CDR2 from the germline V gene are SGHRS and YFSETQ. V shed 4 bases and J shed 2 bases, with 10 bases lying between them.